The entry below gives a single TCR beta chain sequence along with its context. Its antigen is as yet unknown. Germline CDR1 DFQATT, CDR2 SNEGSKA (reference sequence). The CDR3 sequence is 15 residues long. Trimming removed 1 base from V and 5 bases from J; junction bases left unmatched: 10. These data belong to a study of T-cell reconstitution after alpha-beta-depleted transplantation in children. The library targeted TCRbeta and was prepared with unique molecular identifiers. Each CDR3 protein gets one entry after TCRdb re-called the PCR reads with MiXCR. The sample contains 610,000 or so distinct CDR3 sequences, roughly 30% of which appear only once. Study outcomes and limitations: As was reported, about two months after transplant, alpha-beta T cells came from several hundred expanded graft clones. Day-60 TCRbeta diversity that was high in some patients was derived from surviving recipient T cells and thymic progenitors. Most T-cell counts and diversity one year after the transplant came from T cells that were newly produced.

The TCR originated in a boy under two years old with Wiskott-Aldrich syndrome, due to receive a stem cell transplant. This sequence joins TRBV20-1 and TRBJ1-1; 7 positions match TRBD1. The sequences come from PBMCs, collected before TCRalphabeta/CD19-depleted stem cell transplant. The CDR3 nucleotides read TGCAGTGCTAGAGGACTCAGGGGGAGATGGACTGAAGCTTTCTTT. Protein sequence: CSARGLRGRWTEAFF.